Described below is a single T cell receptor (beta chain) sequence and its context. Its antigen remains unidentified. The data stem from a study of breast tumors, draining lymph nodes, adjacent tissues. TCRdb ran MiXCR on the multiplex PCR reads and lists one entry per CDR3 protein. The sample carries around 21,000 distinct CDR3 sequences, about two fifths recorded once. Germline CDR1 and CDR2: SGHRS and YFSETQ. The CDR3 is made up of 15 amino acids. With 1 base removed from V and 2 bases from J, the gap between germline ends came to 11 bases. Findings of the study overall: Most tumor T cells seemingly derive from lymph node, then expand in tumor. Compared with lymph nodes, tumors were less diverse; compared with nontumor tissue, more.

The chain joins TRBV5-1 to TRBJ2-3; D may be TRBD2 (6 bases). Sequencing input: breast tumor tissue. The TCR sequence derives from a female donor with breast cancer. Some clones in this sample may be carry-over from other donors' samples. In DNA, the CDR3 is TGCGCCAGCAGCTTGCTACTAGCCACCACAGATACGCAGTATTTT. Protein sequence: CASSLLLATTDTQYF.